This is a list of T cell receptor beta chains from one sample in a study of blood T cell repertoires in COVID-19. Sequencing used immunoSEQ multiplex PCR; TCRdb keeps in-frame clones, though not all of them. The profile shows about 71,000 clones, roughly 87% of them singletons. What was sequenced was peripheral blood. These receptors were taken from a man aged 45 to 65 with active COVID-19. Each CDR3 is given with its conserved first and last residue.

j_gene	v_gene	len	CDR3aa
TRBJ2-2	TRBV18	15	CASSPTGGFTGELFF
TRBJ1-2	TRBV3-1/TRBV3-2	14	CASSQAGQPYGYTF
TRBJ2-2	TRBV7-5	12	CARSQTHWELFF
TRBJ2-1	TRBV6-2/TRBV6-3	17	CASSHGGGRLSYNEQFF
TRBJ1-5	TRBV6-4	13	CASSPSSNQPQHF
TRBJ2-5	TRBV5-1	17	CASSLSMTTSGEETQYF
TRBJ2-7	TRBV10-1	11	CAKTVDYEQYF
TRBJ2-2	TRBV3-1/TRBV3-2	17	CASSQDARTGGTGELFF
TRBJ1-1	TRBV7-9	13	CASSLEGAPEAFF
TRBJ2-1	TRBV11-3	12	CASSTTGDEQFF
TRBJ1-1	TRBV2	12	CASSLGAIRAFF
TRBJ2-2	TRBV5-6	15	CASSYGQRSTGELFF
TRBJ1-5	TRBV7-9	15	CASSLTGGDYQPQHF
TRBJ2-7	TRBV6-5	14	CASSRTGGSYEQYF
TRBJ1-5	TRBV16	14	CASSQSGGGQPQHF
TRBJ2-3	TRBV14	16	CASSLYAGGPTDTQYF
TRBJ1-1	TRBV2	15	CASSKQGAMNTEAFF
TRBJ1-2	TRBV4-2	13	CASSPSGSDGYTF